The sequence of this TCR beta chain was determined in a study of blood T cell repertoires in COVID-19. Background on the study: The study drew acute and convalescent COVID-19 samples from the United States, Italy and Spain.

The assay was immunoSEQ multiplex PCR, and TCRdb's table has in-frame clones only and misses some. The sample lists 45,000 to 70,000 clones, about 90% occurring once. Germline values: CDR1 MNHEY, CDR2 SVGAGI. The CDR3 has 15 amino acids. V shed 6 bases, J shed 2 bases, and the junction held 5 bases outside the gene matches. This chain links TRBV6-5 with TRBJ1-3; 9 bases are shared with TRBD1. Sequencing was performed on peripheral blood. The sequence was obtained from an older woman with active or convalescent COVID-19. CDR3 sequence: CASSRQGVTGNTIYF. The CDR3 nucleotides read TGTGCCAGCAGCAGACAGGGGGTCACTGGAAACACCATATATTTT.